The entry below describes one TCR beta chain. This specimen comes from a study of blood T cell repertoires in COVID-19. The wider study: The United States, Italy and Spain provided the acute and convalescent COVID-19 samples. The analysed material was cDNA or gDNA that came from T cells, B-cell-depleted T cells, or PBMCs.

Germline V gene lookup returns CDR1 MNHEY and CDR2 SVGAGI. The CDR3 is made up of 15 amino acids. The V segment lost 6 bases and the J segment 5 bases; nucleotides outside the gene matches: 6. In the study's own analysis: The assay estimated nucleated cells by amplifying reference gene primers. TCRdb keeps only in-frame clones here, not all; method: immunoSEQ multiplex PCR. Clone size and the V and J calls come from that table; the DNA yielded D and trimming. The sample gives roughly 100,000 clones, 81% of which show up once; under 5.5% is in the top ten. Specimen: peripheral blood. The V gene is TRBV6-5, the J gene TRBJ1-6, with 8 bases that match TRBD1. The receptor was isolated from a man aged 80 or over with COVID-19, enrolled during active disease. The CDR3 sequence: CASRGQDRDNSPLHF. The CDR3 nucleotides are TGTGCCAGCAGGGGCCAGGACAGGGATAATTCACCCCTCCACTTT.